A single sample is the source of the 30 T cell receptor beta chains below, sequenced in a study of blood T cell repertoires in COVID-19. Using immunoSEQ multiplex PCR, the repertoire was profiled, and TCRdb retains in-frame clones only, with some absent. The data show around 250,000 clones, 85% to 90% seen once. Sequences were obtained from PBMCs or T cells enriched from blood (not recorded which). These receptor sequences come from a man between 18 and 35 years old who had recovered from COVID-19.

The chain couples TRBV3-1 (or the pseudogene TRBV3-2) to TRBJ1-1; unclear D gene. The V and J ends lost 1 base and 7 bases respectively, with 19 bases between them. The CDR3 has 16 residues. Germline CDR1 is LGHDT and CDR2 is YNNKEL (reference sequence). The CDR3 DNA reads as TGTGCCAGCAGCCAAGGACCTGTCGGCAGCCTAGATGAAGCTTTCTTT. Translated, it gives CASSQGPVGSLDEAFF.

J is TRBJ2-1 and V is TRBV29-1; maybe TRBD1 (6 bases). The CDR3 has 14 residues. Germline CDR1 is SQVTM and CDR2 is ANQGSEA. The V gene lost 6 bases and the J gene lost 0 bases, with 12 bases spanning the gap. CDR3 region: CSVKTGSSYNEQFF. CDR3 coding DNA: TGCAGCGTCAAAACAGGGAGCTCCTACAATGAGCAGTTCTTC.

The chain couples TRBV13 to TRBJ2-3, with TRBD1 identical over 7 bases. CDR1 and CDR2 (germline): PRHDT, FYEKMQ (reference sequence). The CDR3 covers 14 residues. Unmatched junction bases numbered 6, after V lost 7 bases and J lost 2 bases. CDR3 in amino acids: CASTSGGATDTQYF. DNA for the CDR3: TGTGCCAGCACCTCAGGGGGAGCCACAGATACGCAGTATTTT.

The gene calls are TRBV4-1 and TRBJ1-6; 7 bases agree with TRBD1. Per the germline V gene, CDR1 is MGHRA and CDR2 is YSYEKL. V trimming: 4 bases; J trimming: 6 bases; junction bases outside the gene matches: 9. This CDR3 spans 16 amino acids. The CDR3 sequence: CASSPTLDRVNSPLHF. The CDR3 DNA sequence: TGCGCCAGCAGCCCCACCCTCGACAGGGTTAATTCACCCCTCCACTTT.

The chain combines TRBV19 with TRBJ2-1, with TRBD2 identical over 8 bases. Losses at the gene ends were 6 bases for V and 3 bases for J; bases not matched to a gene: 7. Germline-derived CDR1 and CDR2 are LNHDA and SQIVND (reference sequence). This CDR3 is built from 15 residues. CDR3 amino acids: CASSIRGGDYNEQFF. The CDR3 coding sequence is TGTGCCAGTAGCATTCGGGGGGGTGACTACAATGAGCAGTTCTTC.

This clone was observed many times. The chain links TRBV28 to TRBJ1-5, with D possibly matching TRBD1 (5 bases). Between the trimmed V and J ends, which lost 6 bases and 9 bases, there was a span of 18 bases. This CDR3 is built from 14 residues. Germline assignment: CDR1 MDHEN and CDR2 SYDVKM. Here the CDR3 DNA reads TGTGCCAGCAGCCTGACAGTCCTCCAGCCGCCCCAGCATTTT. Protein: CASSLTVLQPPQHF.

The CDR3 DNA reads TGTGCCAGCAGCGTAGGAACGTTTGGCAGACTTTCTGGGGCCAACGTCCTGACTTTC. Residues: CASSVGTFGRLSGANVLTF. The chain recombines TRBV9 with TRBJ2-6, with D hard to call. The CDR3 runs to 19 residues. Germline V gives CDR1 SGDLS, CDR2 YYNGEE. V shed 0 bases and J shed 1 base, with 17 bases lying between them.

J is TRBJ1-2 and V is TRBV11-3; TRBD1 agrees at 7 bases. The CDR3 has 14 residues. The V segment lost 5 bases and the J segment 4 bases; nucleotides outside the gene matches: 7. Germline-derived CDR1 and CDR2 are SGHNT and YENEEA. CDR3 coding DNA: TGTGCCAGCAGCCTAAGACAGGGAACCTATGGCTACACCTTC. This encodes CASSLRQGTYGYTF.

The V and J genes are TRBV4-2 and TRBJ2-7, with D perhaps matching TRBD2 (6 bases). CDR3 length equals 15 residues. Trimming stripped 0 bases from V and 0 bases from J, with 9 bases between. Germline V gives CDR1 LGHNA, CDR2 YNFKEQ. In DNA, the CDR3 is TGTGCCAGCAGCCAAGAGGCGGGGAGCTCCTACGAGCAGTACTTC. Translating it yields CASSQEAGSSYEQYF.

This rearrangement joins TRBV4-2 to TRBJ2-1; 10 positions match TRBD1. This CDR3 has 17 amino acids. CDR1 and CDR2 from the germline V gene are LGHNA and YNFKEQ. Losses at the gene ends were 4 bases for V and 10 bases for J; bases not matched to a gene: 16. CDR3 protein: CASSPHSGTGVPWEQFF. Written as DNA, the CDR3 is TGTGCCAGCAGCCCCCATTCCGGGACAGGGGTGCCTTGGGAGCAGTTCTTC.

The rearrangement uses TRBV28 and TRBJ1-2; 7 bases map to TRBD1. The CDR3 contains 13 residues. Trimming cost V 7 bases and J 5 bases; bases outside gene matches: 7. From germline, CDR1 is MDHEN and CDR2 SYDVKM. As DNA, the CDR3 is TGTGCCAGCAAGGAACAGGGGTTATATGGCTACACCTTC. The encoded protein is CASKEQGLYGYTF.

This chain connects TRBV5-4 to TRBJ1-4; 9 nucleotides line up with TRBD1. The CDR3 has 15 amino acids. V lost 0 bases to trimming and J lost 8 bases; unmatched junction nucleotides: 5. The V gene's germline CDR1 is SGHNT and CDR2 YYREEE (reference sequence). CDR3 nucleotide sequence: TGTGCCAGCAGCTTGGCGGGGACAGGGAGGGAAAAACTGTTTTTT. The encoded protein is CASSLAGTGREKLFF.

V is TRBV30 and J is TRBJ2-1, with a possible D match to TRBD1 (5 bases). Between the trimmed V and J ends, which lost 3 bases and 1 base, there was a span of 10 bases. The CDR3 consists of 14 residues. From germline, CDR1 is GTSNPN and CDR2 SVGIG (reference sequence). CDR3 amino acids: CAWSRAQSYNEQFF. The CDR3 DNA is TGTGCCTGGAGCAGGGCCCAGTCCTACAATGAGCAGTTCTTC.

This chain uses TRBV19 with TRBJ1-4; D is undetermined. V lost 5 bases and J 3 bases, leaving 13 bases between the germline ends. This CDR3 has 15 amino acids. Germline V gives CDR1 LNHDA, CDR2 SQIVND (reference sequence). In nucleotides, the CDR3 is TGTGCCAGTAGTCTTTACACCGAACCTAATGAAAAACTGTTTTTT. Residues: CASSLYTEPNEKLFF.

This chain uses TRBV30 with TRBJ2-1; 12 bases align to TRBD2. Germline V lookup: CDR1 GTSNPN, CDR2 SVGIG (reference sequence). The CDR3 spans 13 residues. V lost 5 bases and J lost 9; bases outside the gene matches: 5. Written as DNA, the CDR3 is TGTGCCTGGCGACTAGCGGGAGATCTTGAGCAGTTCTTC. It encodes CAWRLAGDLEQFF.

This sequence joins TRBV4-2 and TRBJ2-3; the D gene is possibly TRBD1 (6 bases). The CDR3 extends over 15 amino acids. CDR1 LGHNA and CDR2 YNFKEQ come from the germline V gene. V was shortened by 1 base and J by 6 bases, with 14 bases between the two germline ends. The CDR3 bases are TGTGCCAGCAGCCAAGTTCTTGGGGGCAGGGATACGCAGTATTTT. It translates to CASSQVLGGRDTQYF.

CDR3 DNA sequence: TGTGCCAGCAGGTGGACAGGGGTCCATGAGCAGTTCTTC. Its protein is CASRWTGVHEQFF. This chain uses TRBV11-2 with TRBJ2-1; TRBD1 aligns across 9 bases. Germline lookup yields CDR1 SGHAT and CDR2 FQNNGV. J lost 8 bases, V lost 6 bases, and 5 bases had no gene match. The CDR3 loop spans 13 amino acids.

The V call is TRBV4-1, the J call TRBJ1-5; D not resolved. The CDR3 covers 13 residues. CDR1 and CDR2 from the germline V gene are MGHRA and YSYEKL. The germline V and J ends were trimmed by 3 bases and 10 bases, with 13 bases remaining between them. CDR3 sequence reads: CASSQFRDRPQHF. CDR3 nucleotide sequence: TGCGCCAGCAGCCAGTTTCGGGATCGTCCCCAGCATTTT.

This clone is a singleton in its sample. This chain joins TRBV2 and TRBJ2-1, with 10 bases identical to TRBD2. V shed 2 bases, J shed 6 bases, and the junction held 10 bases outside the gene matches. Germline loops: CDR1 SNHLY, CDR2 FYNNEI. CDR3 length equals 17 residues. The CDR3 DNA sequence: TGTGCCAGCAGTGAATTAGGACTAGCGGCCCGAGGCAATGAGCAGTTCTTC. Its protein is CASSELGLAARGNEQFF. The full variable domain, rest sourced from reference TRBV2 and TRBJ2-1, is EPEVTQTPSHQVTQMGQEVILRCVPISNHLYFYWYRQILGQKVEFLVSFYNNEISEKSEIFDDQFSVERPDGSNFTLKIRSTKLEDSAMYFCASSELGLAARGNEQFFGPGTRLTVL.

This rearrangement joins TRBV5-1 to TRBJ2-7; 9 positions match TRBD1. There are 15 residues in the CDR3. With 4 bases clipped from V and 1 base from J, the junction kept 6 bases outside the gene matches. Looked up from germline, CDR1 is SGHRS and CDR2 is YFSETQ. The CDR3 sequence: CASSLGQGLSYEQYF. The CDR3 DNA reads as TGCGCCAGCAGCCTGGGACAGGGCCTTTCCTACGAGCAGTACTTC.

The chain recombines TRBV10-3 with TRBJ1-1; D unclear. Trimming took 4 bases from V and 7 from J, leaving 13 bases between them. Germline CDR1 ENHRY, CDR2 SYGVKD. The length of the CDR3 is 13 residues. The DNA of the CDR3 is TGTGCCATCAGTGGGCCTCTCCGGGGTGAAGCTTTCTTT. It encodes CAISGPLRGEAFF.

This chain uses TRBV5-4 with TRBJ2-1; tentatively, D is TRBD1 (7 bases). This CDR3 spans 14 amino acids. Germline V lookup: CDR1 SGHNT, CDR2 YYREEE (reference sequence). Between the trimmed V and J ends, which lost 10 bases and 6 bases, there was a span of 20 bases. CDR3 in DNA: TGTGCCGCCGGGCAGGGGGGCCTCATCAATGAGCAGTTCTTC. It yields the protein CAAGQGGLINEQFF.

This rearrangement joins TRBV20-1 to TRBJ1-6; D might be TRBD1 (6 bases). V was pared by 6 bases and J by 14 bases, with 14 bases between. Germline lookup yields CDR1 DFQATT and CDR2 SNEGSKA (reference sequence). This CDR3 contains 11 residues. CDR3 sequence reads: CSARGGNALHF. CDR3 bases: TGCAGTGCCAGGGGAGGGAATGCCCTCCACTTT.

V and J are TRBV12-2 and TRBJ1-2; the D call TRBD1 from the table was never checked on the DNA. TRBV12-2 is marked as a pseudogene. The CDR3 is 16 residues long. In DNA, the CDR3 is TGTGCAAGTCGCACATACCGGGACAGAAAATGCTATGGCTACACCTTC. Translation gives CASRTYRDRKCYGYTF.

The V and J genes are TRBV19 and TRBJ2-5, with TRBD1 identical over 7 bases. Germline-derived CDR1 and CDR2 are LNHDA and SQIVND (reference sequence). The CDR3 runs 16 residues. The J segment lost 5 bases and the V segment lost 4 bases, leaving 13 bases of the junction unmatched. This chain's CDR3 is CASSTRQGLFRETQYF. DNA of the CDR3: TGTGCCAGTAGTACTAGACAGGGTCTGTTTCGGGAGACCCAGTACTTC. Using reference TRBV19 and TRBJ2-5 for the parts outside the CDR3, the full variable domain is DGGITQSPKYLFRKEGQNVTLSCEQNLNHDAMYWYRQDPGQGLRLIYYSQIVNDFQKGDIAEGYSVSREKKESFPLTVTSAQKNPTAFYLCASSTRQGLFRETQYFGPGTRLLVL.

V and J are TRBV29-1 and TRBJ1-1, with D perhaps matching TRBD1 (5 bases). Trimming stripped 8 bases from V and 5 bases from J, with 15 bases between. The CDR3 spans 12 residues. In germline, CDR1 is SQVTM, CDR2 ANQGSEA. The DNA of the CDR3 is TGCAGCACGTCTCAGGGAAGTACTGAAGCTTTCTTT. This codes for CSTSQGSTEAFF.

V gene TRBV30 combines with J gene TRBJ1-4; D gene unclear. Per the germline V gene, CDR1 is GTSNPN and CDR2 is SVGIG (reference sequence). Trimming took off 5 bases at V and 5 bases at J, with 12 bases between the two ends. This CDR3 spans 13 amino acids. CDR3 residues: CAWAETWNEKLFF. DNA for the CDR3: TGTGCCTGGGCAGAAACGTGGAATGAAAAACTGTTTTTT.

This chain joins TRBV11-2 and TRBJ2-3; TRBD1 matches at 8 bases. J lost 6 bases, V lost 0 bases, and 8 bases had no gene match. This CDR3 region has 16 residues. CDR1 and CDR2 from the germline V gene are SGHAT and FQNNGV. The DNA for the CDR3 is TGTGCCAGCAGCTTAGAGTTGCCAGGGGGCTTGGATACGCAGTATTTT. Its protein is CASSLELPGGLDTQYF.

This clone occurred once. Other nucleotide sequences in the sample specify the same CDR3. The V call is TRBV12-3 or TRBV12-4, the J call TRBJ2-7; the D is unclear. Trimming took off 1 base at V and 2 bases at J, with 6 bases between the two ends. This CDR3 contains 13 residues. The CDR3 DNA sequence: TGTGCCAGCAGTTTAGGCGGTACCTACGAGCAGTACTTC. Translation: CASSLGGTYEQYF.

J is TRBJ2-7 and V is TRBV18; TRBD1 agrees at 7 bases. V gave up 4 bases and J gave up 2 bases; unmatched junction bases: 11. In germline, CDR1 is KGHSH, CDR2 LQKENI. The CDR3 is 16 amino acids. The CDR3 DNA reads as TGTGCCAGCTCACTTTTGGCTGCAGGGGGACCCTACGAGCAGTACTTC. It translates to CASSLLAAGGPYEQYF.